This T cell receptor (beta chain) was captured by sequencing in a study of memory CD4+ T cells and cytomegalovirus serostatus. About the research overall: Of the healthy Belgian adults, several were CMV seropositive and approximately 25 seronegative.

Germline V gives CDR1 MNHNS, CDR2 SASEGT. CDR3 length: 13 amino acids. V lost 4 bases and J lost 7, with 14 bases in between. Single viable CD3+CD4+CD8-CD45RO+ cells were sorted as the memory CD4+ T cells. Assay used: immunoSEQ multiplex PCR; TCRdb lists only in-frame clones, some missing. The data show about 64,000 clones, over 60% seen once. Material: memory CD4+ T cells from blood. The source is an adult in good health and CMV-seronegative. V gene TRBV6-1 combines with J gene TRBJ2-7, with D tentatively TRBD1 (5 bases). This chain's CDR3 is CASSGSRVGEQYF. The CDR3 region has the DNA TGTGCCAGCAGTGGCAGCAGGGTGGGGGAGCAGTACTTC.